Listed below are T cell receptor beta chains from one sample, sequenced in a study of blood T cell repertoires in COVID-19. The data were produced by immunoSEQ multiplex PCR, yet TCRdb's version contains in-frame clones alone and is incomplete. The sample consists of around 200,000 clones, about 87% of them appearing once. Sequencing input: PBMCs or T cells enriched from blood (not recorded which). Receptors originate from a woman younger than 45 who had recovered from COVID-19. CDR3s include the opening cysteine and the closing phenylalanine or tryptophan. The order of the fields is D gene, clone size, J gene, V gene, CDR3 protein, CDR3 DNA. A D gene is named only where the DNA matches it firmly. Clone size is given for some rows only: seen once, a few or many times, or a class if the clone is expanded.

>TRBD1|NA|TRBJ1-1|TRBV19
CASSTRTGIFGMRLFWNTEAFF
TGTGCCAGTAGTACGAGGACAGGGATTTTCGGGATGAGGTTATTCTGGAACACTGAAGCTTTCTTT
>NA|NA|TRBJ2-1|TRBV12-3/TRBV12-4
CASSGLEDEQFF
TGTGCCAGCAGTGGACTTGAAGATGAGCAGTTCTTC
>NA|NA|TRBJ2-1|TRBV5-4
CASRPTGVDEQFF
TGTGCCAGCAGGCCTACAGGAGTGGATGAGCAGTTCTTC
>NA|NA|TRBJ2-5|TRBV29-1
CSVEGRRETQYF
TGCAGCGTTGAGGGTCGGAGGGAGACCCAGTACTTC
>NA|NA|TRBJ2-2|TRBV3-1/TRBV3-2
CASSPTRTGELFF
TGTGCCAGCAGCCCTACTAGGACCGGGGAGCTGTTTTTT
>TRBD1|NA|TRBJ2-5|TRBV5-1
CASSLGGQGSQETQYF
TGCGCCAGCAGCTTGGGGGGACAGGGGTCCCAAGAGACCCAGTACTTC
>NA|NA|TRBJ1-3|TRBV4-1
CASSQDWVQNSGNTIYF
TGCGCCAGCAGCCAAGATTGGGTACAGAACTCTGGAAACACCATATATTTT
>TRBD2|NA|TRBJ2-3|TRBV7-2
CASRVVAGDTDTQYF
TGTGCCAGCAGGGTTGTAGCGGGGGACACAGATACGCAGTATTTT
>TRBD1|NA|TRBJ1-4|TRBV2
CASRGDRAATNEKLFF
TGTGCCAGCAGAGGAGACAGGGCTGCAACTAATGAAAAACTGTTTTTT
>NA|NA|TRBJ2-3|TRBV2
CGSGGAPDTQYF
TGTGGATCTGGCGGGGCCCCGGACACGCAGTATTTT
>TRBD1|NA|TRBJ2-4|TRBV9
CASSFTGTGLNIQYF
TGTGCCAGCAGCTTCACCGGGACAGGGCTCAACATTCAGTACTTC
>NA|NA|TRBJ2-7|TRBV27
CASSLGTGSYEQYF
TGTGCCAGCAGCCTAGGAACAGGGTCCTACGAGCAGTACTTC
>NA|NA|TRBJ2-7|TRBV29-1
CSVGLASSYEQYF
TGCAGCGTGGGCCTAGCGTCTTCCTACGAGCAGTACTTC
>NA|NA|TRBJ2-7|TRBV7-9
CASSSRDSPSYEQYF
TGTGCCAGCAGCTCCCGGGACTCGCCTTCCTACGAGCAGTACTTC
>TRBD1|NA|TRBJ2-7|TRBV4-1
CASSQSSRTGSYEQYF
TGCGCCAGCAGCCAAAGTTCCCGGACAGGCTCCTACGAGCAGTACTTC
>NA|NA|TRBJ1-1|TRBV19
CASSITGVSTEAFF
TGTGCCAGTAGTATCACGGGGGTGAGCACTGAAGCTTTCTTT
>TRBD2|once|TRBJ2-3|TRBV7-6
CASSLAASGGDTQYF
TGTGCCAGCAGCTTAGCGGCTAGCGGGGGGGATACGCAGTATTTT
>NA|NA|TRBJ1-5|TRBV6-1
CASSENRYEGQPQHF
TGTGCCAGCAGTGAAAACAGATACGAGGGACAGCCCCAGCATTTT
>TRBD2|NA|TRBJ2-3|TRBV3-1/TRBV3-2
CASSDGGAVTDTQYF
TGTGCCAGCAGCGACGGGGGGGCTGTCACAGATACGCAGTATTTT
>TRBD2|NA|TRBJ2-1|TRBV27
CASSLRVAGLDEQFF
TGTGCCAGCAGTTTAAGGGTAGCGGGGCTGGATGAGCAGTTCTTC
>NA|NA|TRBJ2-5|TRBV7-8
CASSEDAAGTQYF
TGTGCCAGCAGCGAAGACGCGGCGGGGACCCAGTACTTC
>TRBD2|NA|TRBJ2-1|TRBV7-9
CASSLGAGGGSSYNEQFF
TGTGCCAGCAGCTTAGGGGCCGGCGGGGGGAGCTCCTACAATGAGCAGTTCTTC
>NA|NA|TRBJ2-5|TRBV5-4
CASGEETQYF
TGTGCCTCGGGGGAAGAGACCCAGTACTTC
>NA|NA|TRBJ2-7|TRBV7-2
CASSLVPAYEQYF
TGTGCCAGCAGCTTAGTTCCGGCCTACGAGCAGTACTTC
>TRBD1|NA|TRBJ1-5|TRBV5-5
CASSSGQGIAQHF
TGTGCCAGCAGCTCAGGACAGGGAATAGCCCAGCATTTT
>TRBD1|NA|TRBJ2-7|TRBV19
CASSIGPGQGYEQYF
TGTGCCAGTAGTATAGGCCCGGGACAGGGCTACGAGCAGTACTTC
>NA|once|TRBJ1-2|TRBV7-2
CASSLSQDRFYGYTF
TGTGCCAGCAGCTTATCGCAAGACAGGTTCTATGGCTACACCTTC
>TRBD2|NA|TRBJ2-3|TRBV3-1/TRBV3-2
CASSRGGLAGFTDTQYF
TGTGCCAGCAGCCGGGGAGGACTAGCGGGATTCACAGATACGCAGTATTTT